Shown below are 14 T cell receptor beta chains from a single sample sequenced in a study of T cells in Graves' hyperthyroidism and ophthalmopathy. Amplification of TCR beta CDR3 regions was performed using RNA transcripts as template. First-round RT-PCR with HTBI primers amplified the TCR CDR3 region. TCRdb processed the multiplex PCR reads anew with MiXCR; each CDR3 protein has one entry. Here the sample spans around 700,000 distinct CDR3 sequences, about 17% being singletons. Sequencing input: blood. These receptors all come from a woman in her forties or fifties with Graves' hyperthyroidism that later progressed to Graves' ophthalmopathy.

This clonotype was recorded a few times. The chain couples TRBV11-2 to TRBJ2-1, with 9 bases that match TRBD2. Germline assignment: CDR1 SGHAT and CDR2 FQNNGV. The CDR3 spans 17 residues. Losses at the gene ends were 0 bases for V and 3 bases for J; bases not matched to a gene: 6. The CDR3 protein is CASSLDWAAGGYNEQFF. In nucleotides, the CDR3 is TGTGCCAGCAGCTTAGATTGGGCAGCGGGAGGCTACAATGAGCAGTTCTTC.

V and J are TRBV20-1 and TRBJ2-1, with 8 bases fitting TRBD1. Germline V gene lookup returns CDR1 DFQATT and CDR2 SNEGSKA (reference sequence). The CDR3 spans 12 residues. Trimming took 5 bases from V and 6 from J; bases not matched to a gene: 3. In DNA form, the CDR3 reads TGCAGTGCTGGACAGGGCGGCAATGAGCAGTTCTTC. It codes for CSAGQGGNEQFF.

At least ten counts were recorded for this clonotype. The chain uses TRBV5-1 and TRBJ1-4, with D perhaps TRBD1 (6 bases). This CDR3 region has 15 residues. Trimming took off 4 bases at V and 0 bases at J, with 10 bases between the two ends. Germline CDR1 and CDR2: SGHRS and YFSETQ. Here the CDR3 reads CASSRQAATNEKLFF. CDR3 bases: TGCGCCAGCAGCCGACAGGCCGCAACTAATGAAAAACTGTTTTTT.

The V call is TRBV5-6, the J call TRBJ2-2; 9 positions agree with TRBD2. Germline CDR1 reads SGHDT; CDR2 reads YYEEEE. The CDR3 extends over 17 amino acids. V lost 4 bases and J lost 2; bases outside the gene matches: 9. CDR3 DNA: TGTGCCAGCAGCCCGCATGCGGGGGGGATCAACACCGGGGAGCTGTTTTTT. It specifies CASSPHAGGINTGELFF.

The V and J genes are TRBV27 and TRBJ2-7; tentative D call: TRBD2 (6 bases). Trimming shortened V by 5 bases and J by 1 base, and 12 bases separated the two germline ends. The germline CDR1 and CDR2 sequences are MNHEY and SMNVEV (reference sequence). CDR3 length equals 14 residues. CDR3 protein: CASSPLGRSYEQYF. The DNA of the CDR3 is TGTGCCAGCAGTCCCTTGGGGAGGTCCTACGAGCAGTACTTC.

This clonotype was detected ten times or more. The chain joins TRBV12-3 or TRBV12-4 to TRBJ2-3, with TRBD2 matching 7 bases. Trimming cost V 5 bases and J 3 bases; bases outside gene matches: 8. The CDR3 contains 15 residues. The CDR3 coding sequence is TGTGCCAGCAGTCAGTCGAGCGGGGTGACAGATACGCAGTATTTT. Translated, it gives CASSQSSGVTDTQYF.

The V gene is TRBV12-3 or TRBV12-4, the J gene TRBJ1-2; D is possibly TRBD1 (6 bases). The V end lost 2 bases, the J end lost 8 bases, and 18 bases lay between the germline ends. The CDR3 spans 15 residues. The CDR3 DNA is TGTGCCAGCAGTTTATCCTCGGGACACCCTTCCGGCTACACCTTC. Encoded protein: CASSLSSGHPSGYTF.

This clonotype was counted a few times. The V gene is TRBV5-1, the J gene TRBJ1-6; D remains ambiguous. This CDR3 has 17 residues. The ends were cut back, 0 bases at V and 0 bases at J, with 10 bases in the middle. Germline V gives CDR1 SGHRS, CDR2 YFSETQ. The CDR3 is CASSLGMGTSYNSPLHF. The DNA of the CDR3 is TGCGCCAGCAGCTTGGGAATGGGAACCTCCTATAATTCACCCCTCCACTTT.

This clonotype was counted only a few times. The gene calls are TRBV6-1 and TRBJ1-1; TRBD1 is a possible D gene (5 bases). Trimming pared 8 bases from V and 3 bases from J, leaving 16 bases between. The CDR3 extends over 14 amino acids. CDR1 and CDR2 (germline): MNHNS, SASEGT. The CDR3 loop is CASDAIGGDTEAFF. The CDR3 DNA follows: TGTGCCAGCGATGCCATAGGAGGGGACACTGAAGCTTTCTTT.

J is TRBJ2-1 and V is TRBV20-1; D is ambiguous. V gave up 4 bases and J gave up 9 bases, with 16 bases separating them. Germline CDR1 reads DFQATT; CDR2 reads SNEGSKA (reference sequence). The CDR3 is 13 residues long. The CDR3 nucleotides read TGCAGTGCTAACCCAAGTCCGTCAAGTGAGCAGTTCTTC. It specifies CSANPSPSSEQFF.

J is TRBJ2-5 and V is TRBV6-1; weak D call: TRBD2 (6 bases). Trimming stripped 8 bases from V and 0 bases from J, with 10 bases between. The CDR3 is 13 residues long. CDR1 is MNHNS, CDR2 SASEGT, per germline. In DNA, the CDR3 is TGTGCCAGCTCGGGCGGGGACCAAGAGACCCAGTACTTC. This translates into CASSGGDQETQYF.

This clonotype has a count of ten or more. The chain links TRBV7-9 to TRBJ1-1; no definite D call. Germline V gene data show CDR1 as SEHNR and CDR2 as FQNEAQ (reference sequence). This CDR3 region has 12 residues. V gave up 3 bases and J gave up 5 bases, with 7 bases separating them. CDR3 DNA sequence: TGTGCCAGCAGCTTCGTCGCGACTGAAGCTTTCTTT. Protein sequence: CASSFVATEAFF.

The chain combines TRBV20-1 with TRBJ1-5; the D is unclear. The CDR3 spans 13 residues. The germline V and J ends were trimmed by 7 bases and 5 bases, with 15 bases remaining between them. Per germline, CDR1 DFQATT and CDR2 SNEGSKA (reference sequence). CDR3 nucleotides: TGCAGTGGCGTGGGGAGGACCTATCAGCCCCAGCATTTT. This sequence encodes CSGVGRTYQPQHF.

CDR3 bases: TGTGCCAGCAGTCGGGCTAACCACGATGAGCAGTTCTTC. Residues: CASSRANHDEQFF. The gene calls are TRBV6-1 and TRBJ2-1; no clear D. V lost 5 bases and J lost 8, with 13 bases in between. This CDR3 region has 13 residues. In germline, CDR1 is MNHNS, CDR2 SASEGT.